These T cell receptor beta chains were read from a single sample in a study of blood T cell repertoires in COVID-19. TCRdb keeps only in-frame clones here, not all; method: immunoSEQ multiplex PCR. The data contain some 220,000 clones, over 75% of them seen just once; the ten biggest clones take up over 2%. The sample comprised peripheral blood. Receptors were obtained from an older woman with COVID-19, enrolled during active disease. CDR3s leave out the opening cysteine and the closing phenylalanine or tryptophan.

V,J,CDR3
TRBV7-3,TRBJ1-6,ASSQNPGQTSPLH
TRBV7-8,TRBJ2-6,ASSHGQGGYSGANVLT
TRBV30,TRBJ1-6,AWRTGGLTPLH
TRBV5-1,TRBJ2-2,ASSLGSGGELF
TRBV2,TRBJ1-5,ASSGRGRSNQPQH
TRBV5-4,TRBJ2-5,ASSLAIAGETQY
TRBV3-1/TRBV3-2,TRBJ2-7,ASSQDWGGGQY
TRBV10-2,TRBJ2-7,ASSDGQGAKY
TRBV7-9,TRBJ2-3,ASRPGLAGTADTQY
TRBV10-3,TRBJ1-2,AIRNRTGYYGYT
TRBV5-1,TRBJ2-2,ASSLAMTGELF
TRBV6-2/TRBV6-3,TRBJ1-5,ASSLAEQPQH
TRBV27,TRBJ1-5,ASRKWQGGNQPQH
TRBV30,TRBJ1-3,AWAGTGHSGNTIY
TRBV3-1/TRBV3-2,TRBJ2-2,ASSTRQGTNTGELF
TRBV5-1,TRBJ1-1,ASSFGGIGGQNTEAF
TRBV12-3/TRBV12-4,TRBJ2-3,ASRGTGKDTQY
TRBV9,TRBJ2-2,ASSPTDRLTGELF
TRBV7-6,TRBJ2-7,ASSLGRGGPYEQY
TRBV6-1,TRBJ2-7,ASSEGAGGD
TRBV19,TRBJ2-5,ASSSQLAPTQY
TRBV7-9,TRBJ2-5,ASSFRSGIKTQY
TRBV11-3,TRBJ2-3,ASSLEDGLAGYTDTQY
TRBV7-2,TRBJ1-1,ASSLVRGGVTEAF
TRBV7-3,TRBJ2-3,ASSPRLTSDRHSTDTQY
TRBV5-1,TRBJ2-5,ASRTSGVQETQY
TRBV27,TRBJ1-5,ASSPDRGTYSNQPQH
TRBV6-4,TRBJ1-4,ASTATRRGAWEKLF
TRBV5-1,TRBJ2-7,ASSFGRGGNYEQY
TRBV11-3,TRBJ2-7,ASSLRGQGGYEQY
TRBV5-5,TRBJ1-5,ASSRLADSNQPQH
TRBV5-1,TRBJ2-7,ASSQNTGTEYEQY
TRBV5-6,TRBJ1-1,ASSTRTGGNTEAF
TRBV19,TRBJ1-6,ASTTGGYSPLH
TRBV24-1,TRBJ1-6,ATRGSPYNSPLH
TRBV7-3,TRBJ2-3,ASSLTVLDTQY
TRBV6-2/TRBV6-3,TRBJ1-2,ASSSVSQGWYGYT
TRBV30,TRBJ2-5,AWSLSRGHQETQY
TRBV27,TRBJ2-7,ASSLSPRWGVLRGEQY
TRBV18,TRBJ2-2,ASSPPGGVTNTGELF
TRBV30,TRBJ2-1,AWTWGLANTYNEQF
TRBV7-3,TRBJ2-1,ASSLLAADNEQF